This paragraph reports one T cell receptor (beta chain). Its target is not known. The V end lost 1 base, the J end lost 4 bases, and 11 bases lay between the germline ends. Germline-derived CDR1 and CDR2 are SGHDT and YYEEEE. The CDR3 has 15 amino acids. Evenly divided among several immunoSEQ plates was the genomic DNA of each subset. Profiled with immunoSEQ multiplex PCR; TCRdb holds only in-frame clones, not every one. This sample has roughly 2.2 million clones, with roughly 92% found just once. This entry comes from a study of shared clonotypes between healthy human individuals. Study overall: Each donor had three CD4 naive, three CD4 memory, two CD8 naive and one CD8 memory plate.

General study results and limits: Incomplete sequencing of sorted subsets was indicated by rarefaction despite large depth. Sequencing depth was predicted to influence how clonotypes are shared among donors.

Sequencing was carried out using naive CD4+ T cells from PBMCs. Subset noted: CD45RA+ positively selected. The sequence was collected from a man younger than 30 in good health. Some clones in this sample may be carry-over from other donors' samples. V is TRBV5-6 and J is TRBJ2-2; D gene ambiguous. CDR3 DNA sequence: TGTGCCAGCAGCTTGTTTAGCATTTCCACCGGGGAGCTGTTTTTT. It encodes CASSLFSISTGELFF. The full variable domain, with the rest looked up from reference TRBV5-6 and TRBJ2-2, is DAGVTQSPTHLIKTRGQQVTLRCSPKSGHDTVSWYQQALGQGPQFIFQYYEEEERQRGNFPDRFSGHQFPNYSSELNVNALLLGDSALYLCASSLFSISTGELFFGEGSRLTVL.